A single sample is the source of the 31 T cell receptor beta chains below, sequenced in a study of PD-L1 blockade in urothelial cancer. Regarding time point: pretreatment peripheral blood. The assay was immunoSEQ multiplex PCR, and TCRdb's table has in-frame clones only and misses some. The sample contains fewer than 60,000 clones, around four fifths of which appear only once. The specimen comprised PBMCs, sampled around atezolizumab (anti-PD-L1) treatment. Receptors originate from a man in his sixties or seventies with urothelial cancer.

This chain joins TRBV7-9 and TRBJ2-2; D possibly corresponds to TRBD1 (7 bases). Trimming removed 6 bases at V and 5 bases at J, with 22 bases between. Germline V lookup: CDR1 SEHNR, CDR2 FQNEAQ (reference sequence). The CDR3 has 17 residues. The CDR3: CASSLGAGTAYTGELFF. CDR3 nucleotides: TGTGCCAGCAGTCTGGGCGCGGGGACAGCTTATACCGGGGAGCTGTTTTTT.

The rearrangement links TRBV4-3 to TRBJ2-6; tentative D call: TRBD1 (5 bases). The CDR3 is made up of 17 amino acids. V lost 0 bases to trimming and J lost 0 bases, with 9 bases between them. In germline, CDR1 is LGHNA, CDR2 YSLEER. CDR3 protein: CASSQEKTVSGANVLTF. DNA for the CDR3: TGCGCCAGCAGCCAAGAGAAGACAGTCTCTGGGGCCAACGTCCTGACTTTC.

The rearrangement links TRBV20-1 to TRBJ1-2, with D hard to call. V was clipped by 3 bases and J by 4 bases, with 6 bases between them. The CDR3 runs to 11 residues. Germline CDR1 is DFQATT and CDR2 is SNEGSKA (reference sequence). CDR3 in DNA: TGCAGTGCTAGGCCGGGCTATGGCTACACCTTC. Encoded protein: CSARPGYGYTF.

V usage is TRBV6-4 and J usage is TRBJ1-2; maybe TRBD1 (5 bases). Germline CDR1 is MRHNA and CDR2 is SNTAGT. V lost 3 bases to trimming and J lost 8 bases, with 13 bases between them. There are 13 residues in the CDR3. The CDR3 reads CASSDGRGTGYTF. CDR3 nucleotide sequence: TGTGCCAGCAGTGATGGAAGGGGTACAGGCTACACCTTC.

This chain joins TRBV5-1 and TRBJ1-1; D gene unclear. V shed 0 bases and J shed 7 bases, with 19 bases lying between them. In germline, CDR1 is SGHRS, CDR2 YFSETQ. This CDR3 has 16 amino acids. The CDR3 DNA sequence: TGCGCCAGCAGCTTGGGTGAAACCTCTAGGCAAGGTGAAGCTTTCTTT. This gives the protein CASSLGETSRQGEAFF.

A note on this clone: Relative to the germline gene, one junction end is altered; a read error may explain this. This rearrangement joins TRBV5-1 to TRBJ1-1; D perhaps matches TRBD1 (6 bases). CDR1 SGHRS and CDR2 YFSETQ come from the germline V gene. The CDR3 extends over 13 amino acids. In DNA, the CDR3 is TGCGCCAGCAGTTTGGGGGGCCTAACTGAAGCTTTCTTT. Translated, it gives CASSLGGLTEAFF.

The rearrangement links TRBV29-1 to TRBJ2-5; TRBD2 matches at 11 bases. The CDR3 extends over 14 amino acids. Germline loops: CDR1 SQVTM, CDR2 ANQGSEA. V dropped 4 bases and J dropped 4; count of bases not matched to a gene: 5. The CDR3 coding sequence is TGCAGCGTTGTAACCGGACTAGCGGGAGAGACCCAGTACTTC. The encoded protein is CSVVTGLAGETQYF.

This chain joins TRBV28 and TRBJ1-2; D is unclear. Per the germline V gene, CDR1 is MDHEN and CDR2 is SYDVKM. CDR3 length: 15 residues. Trimming shortened V by 6 bases and J by 5 bases, and 19 bases separated the two germline ends. The CDR3 spells CASRGTMRQRYGYTF. CDR3 DNA: TGTGCCAGCAGGGGTACAATGAGGCAACGGTATGGCTACACCTTC.

The sample holds one count of this clone. V usage is TRBV7-9 and J usage is TRBJ2-1; a weak D match, TRBD1 (5 bases). Germline CDR1 SEHNR, CDR2 FQNEAQ (reference sequence). V lost 4 bases to trimming and J lost 2 bases, with 15 bases between them. CDR3 size: 16 residues. The DNA of the CDR3 is TGTGCCAGCAGCTCACGAGTTAGCAGGGCCTACAATGAGCAGTTCTTC. Protein sequence: CASSSRVSRAYNEQFF.

This sequence joins TRBV15 and TRBJ1-6; D perhaps matches TRBD1 (5 bases). The germline gives CDR1 LNHNV, CDR2 YYDKDF (reference sequence). V lost 1 base and J lost 4, with 11 bases in between. CDR3 size: 16 residues. The CDR3 coding sequence is TGTGCCACCAGCAGAGGAACCCGGACATATAATTCACCCCTCCACTTT. This gives the protein CATSRGTRTYNSPLHF.

This chain uses TRBV9 with TRBJ1-2; possibly TRBD1 for D (5 bases). Germline assignment: CDR1 SGDLS and CDR2 YYNGEE. The CDR3 sequence is 14 residues long. Trimming stripped 4 bases from V and 8 bases from J, with 18 bases between. CDR3 bases: TGTGCCAGCAGCTCCCCCGGGAGGGAGGGGGGCTACACCTTC. This encodes CASSSPGREGGYTF.

The V gene is TRBV10-3, the J gene TRBJ2-7; 9 bases are shared with TRBD1. Germline CDR1 reads ENHRY; CDR2 reads SYGVKD. The CDR3 has 15 residues. V lost 7 bases and J lost 3; bases outside the gene matches: 10. The CDR3 spells CAIKRDREVNYEQYF. For the CDR3, the DNA is TGTGCCATCAAGAGGGACAGGGAAGTCAACTACGAGCAGTACTTC.

The V call is TRBV29-1, the J call TRBJ1-1; weak D call: TRBD1 (5 bases). V was cut by 0 bases and J by 2 bases, with 10 bases left in between. The CDR3 covers 14 residues. Germline CDR1 is SQVTM and CDR2 is ANQGSEA. DNA for the CDR3: TGCAGCGTTGAAGAAAGACAGTCAAACACTGAAGCTTTCTTT. Translation gives CSVEERQSNTEAFF.

This clone has more than one count but fewer than ten. The chain carries TRBV7-9 and TRBJ1-2; D is uncertain. Germline V gene sequence: CDR1 SEHNR, CDR2 FQNEAQ (reference sequence). This CDR3 spans 12 amino acids. Deletions cut 3 bases from V and 3 bases from J, with 5 bases between. CDR3 coding DNA: TGTGCCAGCAGCTTGAGGGACTATGGCTACACCTTC. Encoded protein: CASSLRDYGYTF.

This clone was counted between two and nine times. The chain has TRBV4-1 and TRBJ2-7; 12 bases are a match to TRBD2. The V segment lost 0 bases and the J segment 7 bases; nucleotides outside the gene matches: 10. The CDR3 loop spans 17 amino acids. Germline V CDR1 and CDR2: MGHRA, YSYEKL. CDR3: CASSQDWLAGGPWEQYF. Written as DNA, the CDR3 is TGCGCCAGCAGCCAAGATTGGCTAGCGGGAGGGCCTTGGGAGCAGTACTTC.

This clone is medium-sized (0.01 to 0.1%). The chain has TRBV5-1 and TRBJ2-3, with 8 bases identical to TRBD2. J was trimmed by 6 bases and V by 0 bases; bases with no gene match: 6. Germline V lookup: CDR1 SGHRS, CDR2 YFSETQ. The CDR3 is made up of 15 amino acids. The CDR3 DNA sequence: TGCGCCAGCAGCTTGGATGGACTAGCCTGGGATACGCAGTATTTT. It specifies CASSLDGLAWDTQYF.

The chain joins TRBV2 to TRBJ2-5; 10 nucleotides align to TRBD2. In germline, CDR1 is SNHLY, CDR2 FYNNEI. The trim removed 6 bases at V and 3 bases at J, leaving 7 bases unmatched. The CDR3 has 15 residues. The chain's CDR3 is CASRGGGLAEETQYF. Here the CDR3 DNA reads TGTGCCAGCAGAGGCGGAGGACTAGCGGAAGAGACCCAGTACTTC.

J is TRBJ2-7 and V is TRBV4-2, with 12 bases that match TRBD2. V was clipped by 6 bases and J by 7 bases; unmatched bases: 7. CDR3 length: 14 amino acids. CDR1 is LGHNA, CDR2 YNFKEQ, per germline. The CDR3 coding sequence is TGTGCCAGCAGTCGACTAGCGGGAGATAGAGAGCAGTACTTC. Translated, it gives CASSRLAGDREQYF.

The chain employs TRBV19 and TRBJ2-3; 7 bases fit TRBD1. The CDR3 covers 15 residues. Germline-derived CDR1 and CDR2 are LNHDA and SQIVND (reference sequence). The J segment lost 4 bases and the V segment lost 6 bases, leaving 10 bases of the junction unmatched. This chain's CDR3 is CASRGQTGAADTQYF. CDR3 in DNA: TGTGCCAGTAGAGGTCAAACAGGGGCCGCAGATACGCAGTATTTT.

This chain links TRBV6-5 with TRBJ1-2; 7 bases agree with TRBD1. In germline, CDR1 is MNHEY, CDR2 SVGAGI. This CDR3 contains 14 residues. V lost 7 bases and J lost 5; bases outside the gene matches: 10. The CDR3 sequence: CASTPRGQTYGYTF. In nucleotides, the CDR3 is TGTGCCAGCACCCCCCGGGGACAGACATATGGCTACACCTTC.

This chain links TRBV5-4 with TRBJ2-7; 13 bases agree with TRBD2. In germline, CDR1 is SGHNT, CDR2 YYREEE (reference sequence). V lost 3 bases and J lost 4; bases outside the gene matches: 10. The length of the CDR3 is 17 residues. The DNA for the CDR3 is TGTGCCAGCAGCTCCGGACTAGCGGGGGCCATCTCGTACGAGCAGTACTTC. It encodes CASSSGLAGAISYEQYF.

In this sample, this clone turned up once. The chain couples TRBV18 to TRBJ2-7; 9 bases align to TRBD1. The CDR3 spans 14 residues. V lost 4 bases and J lost 7; bases outside the gene matches: 8. Germline CDR1 and CDR2: KGHSH and LQKENI. CDR3 residues: CASSQPGQGGEQYF. In DNA form, the CDR3 reads TGTGCCAGCTCACAACCGGGACAGGGTGGGGAGCAGTACTTC.

V is TRBV19 and J is TRBJ1-5; 12 nucleotides match TRBD1. Trimming cost V 5 bases and J 7 bases; bases outside gene matches: 12. The germline CDR1 and CDR2 sequences are LNHDA and SQIVND (reference sequence). The CDR3 has 17 residues. The chain's CDR3 is CASSVYPGTGGGQPQHF. CDR3 DNA sequence: TGTGCCAGTAGTGTCTATCCCGGGACAGGGGGCGGCCAGCCCCAGCATTTT.

This chain joins TRBV6-5 and TRBJ2-1; perhaps TRBD1 as D (5 bases). The ends were cut back, 5 bases at V and 7 bases at J, with 15 bases in the middle. This CDR3 has 14 residues. The V gene's germline CDR1 is MNHEY and CDR2 SVGAGI. CDR3 in amino acids: CASSGMGLTNEQFF. The CDR3 region has the DNA TGTGCCAGCAGTGGGATGGGGCTCACAAATGAGCAGTTCTTC.

The rearrangement joins TRBV11-3 to TRBJ2-1, with TRBD1 matching 9 bases. V gave up 5 bases and J gave up 8 bases; unmatched junction bases: 7. The CDR3 has 14 amino acids. Germline lookup yields CDR1 SGHNT and CDR2 YENEEA. Written as DNA, the CDR3 is TGTGCCAGCAGCCCCGGACAGGGGCGGGATGAGCAGTTCTTC. Translated, it gives CASSPGQGRDEQFF.

This rearrangement joins TRBV4-3 to TRBJ2-6; D might be TRBD1 (5 bases). This CDR3 spans 19 amino acids. Between the trimmed V and J ends, which lost 4 bases and 0 bases, there was a span of 19 bases. Per the germline V gene, CDR1 is LGHNA and CDR2 is YSLEER. This CDR3 reads CASSRSWSQGTSGANVLTF. As DNA, the CDR3 is TGCGCCAGCAGCCGATCCTGGAGCCAGGGAACCTCTGGGGCCAACGTCCTGACTTTC.

The chain carries TRBV19 and TRBJ2-5; tentative D call: TRBD1 (5 bases). V lost 8 bases, J lost 5 bases, and 15 bases lay in between. There are 13 residues in the CDR3. Germline values: CDR1 LNHDA, CDR2 SQIVND (reference sequence). CDR3 DNA: TGTGCCAGTGGTAAGACAGTCTTGGAGACCCAGTACTTC. Its protein is CASGKTVLETQYF.

The J gene is TRBJ2-5, the V gene TRBV5-1; 10 positions agree with TRBD2. Germline V gene sequence: CDR1 SGHRS, CDR2 YFSETQ. J lost 5 bases, V lost 2 bases, and 6 bases had no gene match. This CDR3 is 15 amino acids long. Here the CDR3 DNA reads TGCGCCAGCAGCTTAGCGGGGGGGCCCTTGGAGACCCAGTACTTC. Protein sequence: CASSLAGGPLETQYF. Supplemented by reference TRBV5-1 and TRBJ2-5, the full variable domain reads KAGVTQTPRYLIKTRGQQVTLSCSPISGHRSVSWYQQTPGQGLQFLFEYFSETQRNKGNFPGRFSGRQFSNSRSEMNVSTLELGDSALYLCASSLAGGPLETQYFGPGTRLLVL.

This sequence joins TRBV28 and TRBJ1-2; TRBD1 might be the D (6 bases). V lost 5 bases, J lost 3 bases, and 19 bases lay in between. The germline gives CDR1 MDHEN, CDR2 SYDVKM. This CDR3 has 16 residues. The CDR3 DNA reads as TGTGCCAGCAGTCGCTCAGGGGACCGGGAAGACTATGGCTACACCTTC. Translating gives CASSRSGDREDYGYTF.

The chain is built from TRBV2 and TRBJ1-4, with TRBD1 matching 7 bases. Germline V gene sequence: CDR1 SNHLY, CDR2 FYNNEI. This CDR3 contains 15 residues. The trim removed 6 bases at V and 6 bases at J, leaving 10 bases unmatched. The CDR3, as DNA: TGTGCCAGCAGGGCTGAGAGACAGGGACATGAAAAACTGTTTTTT. Translation gives CASRAERQGHEKLFF.

This clone has just a few counts. The chain is built from TRBV9 and TRBJ1-2; the match to TRBD1 covers 8 bases. The CDR3 is made up of 15 amino acids. V shed 0 bases and J 2 bases; nucleotides not matched to a gene: 3. Germline loops: CDR1 SGDLS, CDR2 YYNGEE. The CDR3, as DNA: TGTGCCAGCAGCGTAGGGGCAGGGGGCAACTATGGCTACACCTTC. This gives the protein CASSVGAGGNYGYTF.